A single sample is the source of the 21 T cell receptor beta chains below, sequenced in a study of blood T cell repertoires in COVID-19. TCRdb's table, derived via immunoSEQ multiplex PCR, lists solely in-frame clones and lacks some. The sample carries about 110,000 clones, around 80% recorded once. What was sequenced was peripheral blood. These receptors were taken from a woman aged 60 to 75 with acute or convalescent COVID-19.

J is TRBJ2-7 and V is TRBV6-5, with a tentative D call TRBD1 (7 bases). Trimming removed 7 bases at V and 3 bases at J, with 16 bases between. The CDR3 sequence is 14 residues long. Per the germline V gene, CDR1 is MNHEY and CDR2 is SVGAGI. The CDR3 sequence is CASTPDRDFYEQYF. DNA of the CDR3: TGTGCCAGCACTCCCGACAGGGACTTCTACGAGCAGTACTTC.

The rearrangement links TRBV10-3 to TRBJ2-1; 9 bases map to TRBD1. The CDR3 covers 15 residues. Losses at the gene ends were 3 bases for V and 7 bases for J; bases not matched to a gene: 7. CDR1 and CDR2 (germline): ENHRY, SYGVKD. Here the CDR3 DNA reads TGTGCCATCAGTGACAAGGGACAGGGAACTAATGAGCAGTTCTTC. Protein product: CAISDKGQGTNEQFF.

The CDR3 reads CASSYSPGQGFYGYTF. The DNA of the CDR3 is TGTGCCAGCAGTTACTCTCCGGGACAGGGGTTCTATGGCTACACCTTC. The chain uses TRBV6-6 and TRBJ1-2; 10 bases agree with TRBD1. V lost 0 bases, J lost 4 bases, and 5 bases stayed unmatched. Germline values: CDR1 MNHNY, CDR2 SVGAGI (reference sequence). This CDR3 spans 16 amino acids.

This clone has just a few counts. Here the CDR3 reads CASSLASGTRNTGELFF. The CDR3 DNA is TGCGCCAGCAGCTTGGCCTCCGGGACACGTAACACCGGGGAGCTGTTTTTT. This chain links TRBV5-1 with TRBJ2-2, with TRBD1 as a possible D gene (6 bases). The CDR3 sequence is 17 residues long. Germline lookup yields CDR1 SGHRS and CDR2 YFSETQ. Trimming shortened V by 0 bases and J by 2 bases, and 14 bases separated the two germline ends.

The chain links TRBV5-1 to TRBJ1-6; tentative D call: TRBD1 (5 bases). V was pared by 2 bases and J by 15 bases, with 24 bases between. There are 16 residues in the CDR3. CDR1 and CDR2 from the germline V gene are SGHRS and YFSETQ. The DNA of the CDR3 is TGCGCCAGCAGCTTAAGCCCGAGGTCGGGGGAATATAACCTCCACTTT. It specifies CASSLSPRSGEYNLHF.

J is TRBJ2-1 and V is TRBV19; 8 bases agree with TRBD1. CDR3 length: 14 residues. The V segment lost 10 bases and the J segment 9 bases; nucleotides outside the gene matches: 14. CDR1 is LNHDA, CDR2 SQIVND, per germline (reference sequence). The CDR3 sequence is CATMTGVALVEQFF. Here the CDR3 DNA reads TGTGCCACCATGACAGGGGTTGCCCTGGTTGAGCAGTTCTTC. Variable domain in full (rest from reference TRBV19 and TRBJ2-1): DGGITQSPKYLFRKEGQNVTLSCEQNLNHDAMYWYRQDPGQGLRLIYYSQIVNDFQKGDIAEGYSVSREKKESFPLTVTSAQKNPTAFYLCATMTGVALVEQFFGPGTRLTVL.

The rearrangement uses TRBV9 and TRBJ2-5; tentatively, D is TRBD1 (8 bases). Trimming left V 3 bases short and J 5 bases short, with 20 bases between. The CDR3 has 16 residues. Looked up from germline, CDR1 is SGDLS and CDR2 is YYNGEE. The CDR3 DNA reads TGTGCCAGCAGCGGAACTAGGACAGGGCGGGGGGAGACCCAGTACTTC. Amino acid sequence: CASSGTRTGRGETQYF.

This chain links TRBV7-9 with TRBJ1-1; TRBD1 might be the D (6 bases). The germline V and J ends were trimmed by 5 bases and 6 bases, with 16 bases remaining between them. The V gene's germline CDR1 is SEHNR and CDR2 FQNEAQ (reference sequence). CDR3 length equals 14 residues. For the CDR3, the DNA is TGTGCCAGCAGCCCCCGCCAGGGGAGGGCTGAAGCTTTCTTT. This translates into CASSPRQGRAEAFF.

V and J are TRBV18 and TRBJ1-4; TRBD1 is a possible D gene (6 bases). Trimming removed 6 bases from V and 6 bases from J, with 14 bases in between. The CDR3 has 14 amino acids. Germline CDR1 is KGHSH and CDR2 is LQKENI. CDR3 in amino acids: CASSRTDEDEKLFF. The CDR3 region has the DNA TGTGCCAGCTCGAGGACAGACGAGGATGAAAAACTGTTTTTT.

This sequence joins TRBV15 and TRBJ1-2; 7 bases line up with TRBD1. V lost 0 bases, J lost 3 bases, and 13 bases stayed unmatched. The CDR3 covers 18 residues. Germline V gives CDR1 LNHNV, CDR2 YYDKDF (reference sequence). The CDR3 region is CATSRDAGTGVGDYGYTF. The DNA of the CDR3 is TGTGCCACCAGCAGAGATGCCGGAACAGGGGTAGGCGACTATGGCTACACCTTC. Looking up the rest from reference TRBV15 and TRBJ1-2 gives the full variable domain: DAMVIQNPRYQVTQFGKPVTLSCSQTLNHNVMYWYQQKSSQAPKLLFHYYDKDFNNEADTPDNFQSRRPNTSFCFLDIRSPGLGDTAMYLCATSRDAGTGVGDYGYTFGSGTRLTVV.

The V gene is TRBV12-3 or TRBV12-4, the J gene TRBJ1-5; D is unclear. The CDR3 covers 12 residues. V lost 3 bases and J 4 bases, leaving 4 bases between the germline ends. As DNA, the CDR3 is TGTGCCAGCAGTTTCGGTAATCAGCCCCAGCATTTT. Translated, it gives CASSFGNQPQHF.

The chain couples TRBV29-1 to TRBJ2-3; 9 bases are shared with TRBD2. Looked up from germline, CDR1 is SQVTM and CDR2 is ANQGSEA. V lost 3 bases, J lost 2 bases, and 3 bases stayed unmatched. CDR3 length: 14 amino acids. Here the CDR3 DNA reads TGCAGCGTTGAGACTAGCGGCCTCACAGATACGCAGTATTTT. Translating it yields CSVETSGLTDTQYF.

The rearrangement links TRBV7-8 to TRBJ2-1, with D possibly being TRBD2 (8 bases). The CDR3 has 13 amino acids. Germline CDR1 SGHVS, CDR2 FQNEAQ. Trimming left V 5 bases short and J 10 bases short, with 15 bases between. Here the CDR3 reads CASSPGLGGEQFF. CDR3 DNA sequence: TGTGCCAGCAGCCCGGGACTAGGGGGCGAGCAGTTCTTC.

This chain connects TRBV29-1 to TRBJ1-3; 10 nucleotides match TRBD1. Germline CDR1 reads SQVTM; CDR2 reads ANQGSEA. J was trimmed by 7 bases and V by 6 bases; bases with no gene match: 9. The CDR3 sequence is 14 residues long. This chain's CDR3 is CSVMPGTGENTIYF. The CDR3 nucleotides are TGCAGCGTGATGCCGGGGACAGGGGAGAACACCATATATTTT.

The rearrangement uses TRBV7-3 and TRBJ2-1; the D gene is possibly TRBD1 (5 bases). CDR1 and CDR2 (germline): SGHTA, FQGTGA. The CDR3 sequence is 18 residues long. Trimming removed 2 bases at V and 7 bases at J, with 24 bases between. The CDR3 sequence is CASSLFPPQGTGVNEQFF. The CDR3 bases are TGTGCCAGCAGCTTATTCCCCCCCCAGGGAACGGGTGTGAATGAGCAGTTCTTC. Full variable domain (remainder filled in from reference TRBV7-3 and TRBJ2-1): GAGVSQTPSNKVTEKGKYVELRCDPISGHTALYWYRQSLGQGPEFLIYFQGTGAADDSGLPNDRFFAVRPEGSVSTLKIQRTERGDSAVYLCASSLFPPQGTGVNEQFFGPGTRLTVL.

The chain has TRBV4-2 and TRBJ2-5; D gene ambiguous. The CDR3 has 12 amino acids. The V end lost 0 bases, the J end lost 4 bases, and 3 bases lay between the germline ends. CDR1 and CDR2 from the germline V gene are LGHNA and YNFKEQ. CDR3: CASSQDLETQYF. CDR3 bases: TGTGCCAGCAGCCAAGATCTAGAGACCCAGTACTTC.

The V and J genes are TRBV11-1 and TRBJ1-1, with 7 nucleotides matching TRBD1. Germline loops: CDR1 SGHAT, CDR2 FQDESV (reference sequence). Losses at the gene ends were 8 bases for V and 0 bases for J; bases not matched to a gene: 12. There are 16 residues in the CDR3. The CDR3 bases are TGTGCCAGCTCCCAGTCGGGCAGGGGGTTGAACACTGAAGCTTTCTTT. Protein: CASSQSGRGLNTEAFF.

This rearrangement joins TRBV10-2 to TRBJ1-1, with 9 bases that match TRBD1. The CDR3 contains 13 residues. Germline values: CDR1 WSHSY, CDR2 SAAADI. Unmatched junction bases numbered 4, after V lost 6 bases and J lost 5 bases. The CDR3 sequence: CASRRGQGTEAFF. The CDR3 DNA is TGCGCCAGCAGGAGGGGACAGGGAACTGAAGCTTTCTTT.

This clone has only a few counts. V is TRBV7-2 and J is TRBJ2-1; the match to TRBD1 covers 11 bases. The germline CDR1 and CDR2 sequences are SGHTA and FQGNSA. Trimming took 6 bases from V and 4 from J; bases not matched to a gene: 8. The CDR3 spans 16 residues. CDR3: CASSPDRGRSYNEQFF. Here the CDR3 DNA reads TGTGCCAGCAGTCCGGACAGGGGGCGCAGTTACAATGAGCAGTTCTTC.

The V gene is TRBV9, the J gene TRBJ2-5; 7 nucleotides line up with TRBD1. After removal of 2 bases from V and 1 base from J, the junction contained 5 bases not matched to a gene. Germline V gene lookup returns CDR1 SGDLS and CDR2 YYNGEE. The CDR3 sequence is 15 residues long. CDR3: CASSVRGTAQETQYF. The CDR3 DNA is TGTGCCAGCAGCGTCCGAGGGACAGCCCAAGAGACCCAGTACTTC. Full variable domain (outside the CDR3, taken from reference TRBV9 and TRBJ2-5): DSGVTQTPKHLITATGQRVTLRCSPRSGDLSVYWYQQSLDQGLQFLIQYYNGEERAKGNILERFSAQQFPDLHSELNLSSLELGDSALYFCASSVRGTAQETQYFGPGTRLLVL.

The chain links TRBV5-1 to TRBJ1-4; a weak D match, TRBD1 (5 bases). This CDR3 comprises 16 residues. Trimming stripped 0 bases from V and 3 bases from J, with 12 bases between. Germline CDR1 SGHRS, CDR2 YFSETQ. CDR3 DNA: TGCGCCAGCAGCTTGGAGGCCGCGGGGCCTAATGAAAAACTGTTTTTT. Translation: CASSLEAAGPNEKLFF.